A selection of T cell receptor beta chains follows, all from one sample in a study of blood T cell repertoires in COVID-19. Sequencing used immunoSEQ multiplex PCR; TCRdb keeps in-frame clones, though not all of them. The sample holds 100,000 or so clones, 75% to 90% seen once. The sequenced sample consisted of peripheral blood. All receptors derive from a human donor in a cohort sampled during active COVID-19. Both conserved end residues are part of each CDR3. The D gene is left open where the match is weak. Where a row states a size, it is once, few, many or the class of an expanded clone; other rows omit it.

CDR3 protein: CASLPDSGSTEAFF; CDR3 DNA: TGTGCCAGCCTTCCGGACAGTGGGAGCACTGAAGCTTTCTTT; D gene: NA; clone size: NA; J gene: TRBJ1-1; CDR3 length: 14; V gene: TRBV5-4
CDR3 protein: CASSLMGGPADTQYF; CDR3 DNA: TGCGCCAGCAGCTTGATGGGGGGGCCTGCAGATACGCAGTATTTT; D gene: NA; clone size: NA; J gene: TRBJ2-3; CDR3 length: 15; V gene: TRBV5-1
CDR3 protein: CASSHPGRPNYGYTF; CDR3 DNA: TGTGCCAGCAGCCACCCAGGGAGGCCAAACTATGGCTACACCTTC; D gene: NA; clone size: NA; J gene: TRBJ1-2; CDR3 length: 15; V gene: TRBV7-9
CDR3 protein: CASSIISTGNEQFF; CDR3 DNA: TGTGCCAGCAGTATCATTTCGACAGGCAATGAGCAGTTCTTC; D gene: NA; clone size: NA; J gene: TRBJ2-1; CDR3 length: 14; V gene: TRBV27
CDR3 protein: CASSLGRNQPQHF; CDR3 DNA: TGTGCCAGCAGCCTCGGGAGAAATCAGCCCCAGCATTTT; D gene: NA; clone size: few; J gene: TRBJ1-5; CDR3 length: 13; V gene: TRBV6-6
CDR3 protein: CASTWGVSGQETQYF; CDR3 DNA: TGTGCCAGCACCTGGGGGGTTAGCGGCCAAGAGACCCAGTACTTC; D gene: NA; clone size: NA; J gene: TRBJ2-5; CDR3 length: 15; V gene: TRBV6-5
CDR3 protein: CASRGQGPSTQYF; CDR3 DNA: TGTGCCAGCAGAGGACAGGGACCCAGTACGCAGTATTTT; D gene: TRBD1; clone size: NA; J gene: TRBJ2-3; CDR3 length: 13; V gene: TRBV7-8
CDR3 protein: CASSLGGGRGYSYEQYF; CDR3 DNA: TGTGCCAGCAGCTTAGGGGGGGGCAGGGGCTACTCCTACGAGCAGTACTTC; D gene: NA; clone size: NA; J gene: TRBJ2-7; CDR3 length: 17; V gene: TRBV7-2
CDR3 protein: CASSTGRGPAGSPLHF; CDR3 DNA: TGCGCCAGCAGCACCGGGAGAGGTCCAGCGGGTTCACCCCTCCACTTT; D gene: NA; clone size: NA; J gene: TRBJ1-6; CDR3 length: 16; V gene: TRBV5-1
CDR3 protein: CASSMTSGGRDTQYF; CDR3 DNA: TGTGCCAGCAGCATGACTAGCGGGGGCCGCGATACGCAGTATTTT; D gene: TRBD2; clone size: few; J gene: TRBJ2-3; CDR3 length: 15; V gene: TRBV7-2
CDR3 protein: CASSFSGVGQPQHF; CDR3 DNA: TGTGCCAGCAGTTTCTCAGGGGTCGGTCAGCCCCAGCATTTT; D gene: NA; clone size: NA; J gene: TRBJ1-5; CDR3 length: 14; V gene: TRBV28
CDR3 protein: CATSDQDRGGGYTF; CDR3 DNA: TGTGCCACCAGTGATCAGGACAGGGGAGGTGGCTACACCTTC; D gene: TRBD1; clone size: NA; J gene: TRBJ1-2; CDR3 length: 14; V gene: TRBV24-1
CDR3 protein: CASSPSTGDTYEQYF; CDR3 DNA: TGTGCCAGCAGCCCGTCTACCGGAGATACCTACGAGCAGTACTTC; D gene: NA; clone size: NA; J gene: TRBJ2-7; CDR3 length: 15; V gene: TRBV11-2
CDR3 protein: CAWSETREQYF; CDR3 DNA: TGTGCCTGGAGTGAGACTAGGGAGCAGTACTTC; D gene: NA; clone size: NA; J gene: TRBJ2-7; CDR3 length: 11; V gene: TRBV30
CDR3 protein: CASSHSGRGETQYF; CDR3 DNA: TGTGCCAGCAGCCATAGCGGCCGTGGAGAGACCCAGTACTTC; D gene: NA; clone size: NA; J gene: TRBJ2-5; CDR3 length: 14; V gene: TRBV7-9
CDR3 protein: CAIGNPTSGVHEQYF; CDR3 DNA: TGTGCCATCGGAAACCCGACTAGCGGGGTCCACGAGCAGTACTTC; D gene: TRBD2; clone size: NA; J gene: TRBJ2-7; CDR3 length: 15; V gene: TRBV10-3
CDR3 protein: CASSLRTSGDAGELFF; CDR3 DNA: TGCGCCAGCAGCTTACGGACTAGCGGGGACGCCGGGGAGCTGTTTTTT; D gene: TRBD2; clone size: NA; J gene: TRBJ2-2; CDR3 length: 16; V gene: TRBV5-1
CDR3 protein: CASSQEQGGYEQYF; CDR3 DNA: TGCGCCAGCAGTCAAGAGCAGGGAGGTTACGAGCAGTACTTC; D gene: NA; clone size: NA; J gene: TRBJ2-7; CDR3 length: 14; V gene: TRBV4-3
CDR3 protein: CASSQGFLYGYTF; CDR3 DNA: TGTGCCAGCAGCCAGGGTTTTCTCTATGGCTACACCTTC; D gene: NA; clone size: NA; J gene: TRBJ1-2; CDR3 length: 13; V gene: TRBV12-3/TRBV12-4
CDR3 protein: CSVLRFIGNEQFF; CDR3 DNA: TGCAGCGTTTTGAGGTTCATTGGCAATGAGCAGTTCTTC; D gene: NA; clone size: NA; J gene: TRBJ2-1; CDR3 length: 13; V gene: TRBV29-1
CDR3 protein: CASSLQLSTDTQYF; CDR3 DNA: TGCGCCAGCAGCTTGCAACTTAGCACAGATACGCAGTATTTT; D gene: NA; clone size: NA; J gene: TRBJ2-3; CDR3 length: 14; V gene: TRBV5-1
CDR3 protein: CASSLQTGNTIYF; CDR3 DNA: TGTGCCAGCAGCTTACAGACTGGAAACACCATATATTTT; D gene: NA; clone size: few; J gene: TRBJ1-3; CDR3 length: 13; V gene: TRBV7-3
CDR3 protein: CASSQVGLAGGHFNEQFF; CDR3 DNA: TGTGCCAGCAGCCAAGTAGGGCTAGCGGGGGGCCACTTTAATGAGCAGTTCTTC; D gene: TRBD2; clone size: NA; J gene: TRBJ2-1; CDR3 length: 18; V gene: TRBV4-2
CDR3 protein: CASSLALNRSYNSPLHF; CDR3 DNA: TGTGCTAGCAGCTTAGCGTTAAACAGGTCCTATAATTCACCCCTCCACTTT; D gene: NA; clone size: NA; J gene: TRBJ1-6; CDR3 length: 17; V gene: TRBV7-7
CDR3 protein: CASSERGGQPQHF; CDR3 DNA: TGTGCCAGCAGTGAACGGGGGGGTCAGCCCCAGCATTTT; D gene: NA; clone size: NA; J gene: TRBJ1-5; CDR3 length: 13; V gene: TRBV6-1
CDR3 protein: CASSRDRPKETIYF; CDR3 DNA: TGCGCCAGCAGCCGCGACAGGCCGAAGGAAACCATATATTTT; D gene: NA; clone size: NA; J gene: TRBJ1-3; CDR3 length: 14; V gene: TRBV5-1
CDR3 protein: CASSLGQNNEKLFF; CDR3 DNA: TGTGCCAGCAGCTTAGGACAAAATAATGAAAAACTGTTTTTT; D gene: NA; clone size: few; J gene: TRBJ1-4; CDR3 length: 14; V gene: TRBV7-9
CDR3 protein: CASSLRGTGGTGELFF; CDR3 DNA: TGTGCCAGCAGTTTGAGGGGGACAGGGGGGACCGGGGAGCTGTTTTTT; D gene: TRBD1; clone size: NA; J gene: TRBJ2-2; CDR3 length: 16; V gene: TRBV28
CDR3 protein: CASSRGGGTGELFF; CDR3 DNA: TGTGCCAGCAGCCGGGGCGGGGGGACCGGGGAGCTGTTTTTT; D gene: TRBD2; clone size: once; J gene: TRBJ2-2; CDR3 length: 14; V gene: TRBV3-1/TRBV3-2
CDR3 protein: CASSVGDRGSTEAFF; CDR3 DNA: TGTGCCAGCAGCGTAGGGGACAGGGGTTCGACTGAAGCTTTCTTT; D gene: TRBD1; clone size: NA; J gene: TRBJ1-1; CDR3 length: 15; V gene: TRBV9
CDR3 protein: CASSLREGDTQYF; CDR3 DNA: TGTGCCAGCAGTTTAAGGGAGGGAGATACGCAGTATTTT; D gene: TRBD2; clone size: once; J gene: TRBJ2-3; CDR3 length: 13; V gene: TRBV12-3/TRBV12-4
CDR3 protein: CASSPGQGMWNIQYF; CDR3 DNA: TGTGCCAGCAGCCCCGGACAGGGAATGTGGAACATTCAGTACTTC; D gene: TRBD1; clone size: few; J gene: TRBJ2-4; CDR3 length: 15; V gene: TRBV7-8
CDR3 protein: CASSLGTGGREQYF; CDR3 DNA: TGTGCCAGCAGCTTAGGGACAGGGGGCAGGGAGCAGTACTTC; D gene: TRBD1; clone size: many; J gene: TRBJ2-7; CDR3 length: 14; V gene: TRBV7-9
CDR3 protein: CASSLIGAGDRNIQYF; CDR3 DNA: TGTGCCAGCAGTTTAATAGGGGCAGGAGATCGAAACATTCAGTACTTC; D gene: NA; clone size: once; J gene: TRBJ2-4; CDR3 length: 16; V gene: TRBV27
CDR3 protein: CASSRDSPQETQYF; CDR3 DNA: TGTGCCAGCAGCCGGGACAGTCCCCAGGAGACCCAGTACTTC; D gene: TRBD1; clone size: NA; J gene: TRBJ2-5; CDR3 length: 14; V gene: TRBV11-2
CDR3 protein: CSVPGLAAGANVLTF; CDR3 DNA: TGCAGCGTTCCGGGACTGGCGGCCGGGGCCAACGTCCTGACTTTC; D gene: NA; clone size: once; J gene: TRBJ2-6; CDR3 length: 15; V gene: TRBV29-1
CDR3 protein: CASSDRTGDSGANVLTF; CDR3 DNA: TGTGCCAGCAGCGATCGGACAGGAGACTCTGGGGCCAACGTCCTGACTTTC; D gene: TRBD1; clone size: once; J gene: TRBJ2-6; CDR3 length: 17; V gene: TRBV11-2
CDR3 protein: CASSYARYGYTF; CDR3 DNA: TGTGCCAGCAGTTACGCCCGGTATGGCTACACCTTC; D gene: NA; clone size: once; J gene: TRBJ1-2; CDR3 length: 12; V gene: TRBV6-2/TRBV6-3
CDR3 protein: CATSRDLLGGVSDTQYF; CDR3 DNA: TGTGCCACCAGCAGAGATCTGTTAGGGGGTGTTTCAGATACGCAGTATTTT; D gene: NA; clone size: many; J gene: TRBJ2-3; CDR3 length: 17; V gene: TRBV15
CDR3 protein: CASRGLAGAYNEQFF; CDR3 DNA: TGCGCCAGCAGGGGACTAGCGGGGGCCTACAATGAGCAGTTCTTC; D gene: TRBD2; clone size: NA; J gene: TRBJ2-1; CDR3 length: 15; V gene: TRBV10-2
CDR3 protein: CTSSRSTIATDATQYF; CDR3 DNA: TGCACCAGCAGCCGCTCGACTATAGCGACTGACGCTACGCAGTATTTT; D gene: NA; clone size: NA; J gene: TRBJ2-3; CDR3 length: 16; V gene: TRBV1
CDR3 protein: CASSLEQSSPGNTIYF; CDR3 DNA: TGTGCCAGCAGTTTGGAACAGAGTTCACCTGGAAACACCATATATTTT; D gene: NA; clone size: NA; J gene: TRBJ1-3; CDR3 length: 16; V gene: TRBV9
CDR3 protein: CASSQDLGQGAGLSMNTEAFF; CDR3 DNA: TGCGCCAGCAGCCAAGATTTGGGACAGGGGGCTGGACTTTCGATGAACACTGAAGCTTTCTTT; D gene: TRBD1; clone size: NA; J gene: TRBJ1-1; CDR3 length: 21; V gene: TRBV4-3
CDR3 protein: CSVHRGLGEKLFF; CDR3 DNA: TGCAGCGTCCACAGGGGGCTCGGGGAAAAACTGTTTTTT; D gene: TRBD1; clone size: NA; J gene: TRBJ1-4; CDR3 length: 13; V gene: TRBV29-1
CDR3 protein: CASSRARGEVDTQYF; CDR3 DNA: TGCGCCAGCAGCCGGGCGCGGGGGGAAGTAGATACGCAGTATTTT; D gene: TRBD2; clone size: NA; J gene: TRBJ2-3; CDR3 length: 15; V gene: TRBV5-1
CDR3 protein: CASSLTIPEAFF; CDR3 DNA: TGTGCCAGCAGTTTAACTATTCCCGAAGCTTTCTTT; D gene: NA; clone size: few; J gene: TRBJ1-1; CDR3 length: 12; V gene: TRBV12-3/TRBV12-4
CDR3 protein: CASSLGLAGEETQYF; CDR3 DNA: TGTGCCAGCAGCCTAGGACTAGCGGGGGAGGAGACCCAGTACTTC; D gene: TRBD2; clone size: NA; J gene: TRBJ2-5; CDR3 length: 15; V gene: TRBV7-9
CDR3 protein: CASSERTGGVDTQYF; CDR3 DNA: TGTGCCAGCAGTGAGAGGACAGGGGGCGTAGATACGCAGTATTTT; D gene: TRBD1; clone size: NA; J gene: TRBJ2-3; CDR3 length: 15; V gene: TRBV2
CDR3 protein: CASSLQGRDEQFF; CDR3 DNA: TGCGCCAGCAGCCTACAGGGTCGGGATGAGCAGTTCTTC; D gene: NA; clone size: NA; J gene: TRBJ2-1; CDR3 length: 13; V gene: TRBV5-1
CDR3 protein: CASSLQGQRLTNEKLFF; CDR3 DNA: TGTGCCAGTAGTCTGCAGGGACAGCGATTAACTAATGAAAAACTGTTTTTT; D gene: TRBD1; clone size: NA; J gene: TRBJ1-4; CDR3 length: 17; V gene: TRBV19
CDR3 protein: CASSPLTGGAVQPQHF; CDR3 DNA: TGTGCCAGCAGTCCGCTCACAGGGGGCGCGGTTCAGCCCCAGCATTTT; D gene: TRBD1; clone size: NA; J gene: TRBJ1-5; CDR3 length: 16; V gene: TRBV28
CDR3 protein: CASSQGLASDTQYF; CDR3 DNA: TGCGCCAGCAGCCAGGGACTAGCGTCAGATACGCAGTATTTT; D gene: TRBD2; clone size: NA; J gene: TRBJ2-3; CDR3 length: 14; V gene: TRBV4-1
CDR3 protein: CASRDNPGQKYQETQYF; CDR3 DNA: TGTGCCAGTAGAGATAACCCGGGACAGAAGTACCAAGAGACCCAGTACTTC; D gene: TRBD1; clone size: NA; J gene: TRBJ2-5; CDR3 length: 17; V gene: TRBV25-1